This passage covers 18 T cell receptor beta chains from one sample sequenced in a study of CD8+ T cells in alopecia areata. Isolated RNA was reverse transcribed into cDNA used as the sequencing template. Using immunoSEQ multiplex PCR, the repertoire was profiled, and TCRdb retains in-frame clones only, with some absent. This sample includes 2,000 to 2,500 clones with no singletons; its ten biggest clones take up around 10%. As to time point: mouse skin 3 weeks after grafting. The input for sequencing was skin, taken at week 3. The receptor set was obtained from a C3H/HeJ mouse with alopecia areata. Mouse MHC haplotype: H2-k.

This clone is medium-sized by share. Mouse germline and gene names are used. CDR3 DNA (partial): TGTGCCAGCAGTATTACAGGGGGTGCT. Its translation: CASSITGGA. The CDR3 as a whole reads CASSITGGAEQFF. This chain joins TRBV19 and TRBJ2-1, with 8 bases matching TRBD1. The CDR3 extends 4 residues past the end of the read, so its final part is completed from the germline J gene. The V segment lost 2 bases and the J segment 6 bases; nucleotides outside the gene matches: 1. The CDR3 covers 13 residues. Germline CDR1 FNHDT, CDR2 SITEND (reference sequence).

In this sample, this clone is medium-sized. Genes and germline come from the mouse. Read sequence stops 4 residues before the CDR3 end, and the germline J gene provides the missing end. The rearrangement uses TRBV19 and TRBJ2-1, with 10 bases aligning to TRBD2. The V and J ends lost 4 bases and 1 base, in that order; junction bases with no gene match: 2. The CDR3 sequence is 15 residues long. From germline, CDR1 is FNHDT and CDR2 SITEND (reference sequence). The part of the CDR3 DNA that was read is TGTGCCAGCAGTCCGACTGGGGGGAACTATGCT. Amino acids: CASSPTGGNYA. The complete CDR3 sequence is CASSPTGGNYAEQFF.

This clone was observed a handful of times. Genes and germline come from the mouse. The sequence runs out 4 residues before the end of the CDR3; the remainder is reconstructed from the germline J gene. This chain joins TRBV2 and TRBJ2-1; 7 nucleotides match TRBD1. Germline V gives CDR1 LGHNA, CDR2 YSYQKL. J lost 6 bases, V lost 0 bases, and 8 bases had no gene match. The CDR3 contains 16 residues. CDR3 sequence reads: CASSQDGRGYGAEQFF. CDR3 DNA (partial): TGTGCCAGCAGCCAAGACGGCAGGGGGTATGGTGCT.

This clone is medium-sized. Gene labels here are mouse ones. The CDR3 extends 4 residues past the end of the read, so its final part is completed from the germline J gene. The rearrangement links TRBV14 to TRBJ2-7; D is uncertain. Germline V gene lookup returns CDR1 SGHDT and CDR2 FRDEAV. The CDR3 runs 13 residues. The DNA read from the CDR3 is TGTGCCAGCAGTTTGACACAAAATTAT. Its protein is CASSLTQNY. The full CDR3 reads CASSLTQNYEQYF.

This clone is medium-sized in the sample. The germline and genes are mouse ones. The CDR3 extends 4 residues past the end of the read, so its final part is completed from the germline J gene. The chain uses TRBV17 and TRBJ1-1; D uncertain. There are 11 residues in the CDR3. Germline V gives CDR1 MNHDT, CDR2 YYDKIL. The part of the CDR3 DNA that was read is TGTGCTAGCAGTAGTGGGACA. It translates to CASSSGT. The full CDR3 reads CASSSGTEVFF.

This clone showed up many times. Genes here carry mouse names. CDR3 DNA (partial): TGTGCCAGCGGTGATGCTGGGACAACA. Residues: CASGDAGTT. The complete CDR3 sequence is CASGDAGTTEVFF. The J gene is TRBJ1-1, the V gene TRBV13-2; perhaps TRBD1 as D (6 bases). The read terminates 4 residues before the CDR3 end, so the remaining end is supplied by the germline J gene. Germline CDR1 NNHNN, CDR2 SYGAGS (reference sequence). The CDR3 runs 13 residues.

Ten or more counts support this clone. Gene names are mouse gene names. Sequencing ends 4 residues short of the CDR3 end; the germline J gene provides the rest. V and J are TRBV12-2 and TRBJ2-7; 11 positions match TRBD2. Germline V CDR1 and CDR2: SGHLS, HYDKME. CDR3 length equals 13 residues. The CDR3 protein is CARSRDWGYEQYF. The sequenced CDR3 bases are TGTGCCAGGTCCCGGGACTGGGGGTAT.

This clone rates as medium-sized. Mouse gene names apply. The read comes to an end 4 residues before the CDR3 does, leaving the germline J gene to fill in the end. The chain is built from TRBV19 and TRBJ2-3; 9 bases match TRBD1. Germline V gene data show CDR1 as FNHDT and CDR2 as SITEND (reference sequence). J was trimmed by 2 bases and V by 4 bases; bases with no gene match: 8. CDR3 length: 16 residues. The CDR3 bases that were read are TGTGCCAGCAGTTCCCACAGGGGGCGCGTTGCAGAA. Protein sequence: CASSSHRGRVAE. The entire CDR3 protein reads CASSSHRGRVAETLYF.

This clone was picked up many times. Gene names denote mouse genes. The part of the CDR3 DNA that was read is TGTGCCAGCAGCCAGGCCGGGACAGACTAT. Encoded protein: CASSQAGTDY. The entire CDR3 protein reads CASSQAGTDYEQYF. The V call is TRBV5, the J call TRBJ2-7; 7 positions agree with TRBD1. The DNA ends 4 residues before the CDR3 does, and the rest of the CDR3 is filled in from the germline J gene. The CDR3 extends over 14 amino acids. V dropped 3 bases and J dropped 3; count of bases not matched to a gene: 5. The germline V gene has CDR1 LGHNA and CDR2 YNLKQL (reference sequence).

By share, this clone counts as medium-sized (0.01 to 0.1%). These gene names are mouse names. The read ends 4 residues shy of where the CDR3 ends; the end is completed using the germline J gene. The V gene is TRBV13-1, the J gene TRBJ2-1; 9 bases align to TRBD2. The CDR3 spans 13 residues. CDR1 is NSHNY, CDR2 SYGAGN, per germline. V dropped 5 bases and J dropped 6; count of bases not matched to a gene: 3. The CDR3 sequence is CASRTGGFAEQFF. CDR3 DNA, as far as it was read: TGTGCCAGCAGGACTGGGGGCTTTGCT.

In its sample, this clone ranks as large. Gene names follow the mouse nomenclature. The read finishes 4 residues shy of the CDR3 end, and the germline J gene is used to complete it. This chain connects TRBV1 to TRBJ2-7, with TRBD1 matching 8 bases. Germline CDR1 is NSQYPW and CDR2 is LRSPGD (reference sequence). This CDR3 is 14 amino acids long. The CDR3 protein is CTCSPRTGRNEQYF. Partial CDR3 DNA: TGCACCTGCAGTCCTCGGACAGGGAGGAAT.

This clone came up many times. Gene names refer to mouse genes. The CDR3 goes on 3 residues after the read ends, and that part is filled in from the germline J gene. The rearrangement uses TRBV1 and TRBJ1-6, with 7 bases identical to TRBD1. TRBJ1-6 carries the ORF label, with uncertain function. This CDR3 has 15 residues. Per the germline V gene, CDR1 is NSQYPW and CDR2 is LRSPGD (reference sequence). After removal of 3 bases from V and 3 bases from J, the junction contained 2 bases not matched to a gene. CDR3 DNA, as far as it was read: TGCACCTGCAGTGCCAGGGACAGCTATAATTCGCCC. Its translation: CTCSARDSYNSP. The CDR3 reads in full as CTCSARDSYNSPLYF.

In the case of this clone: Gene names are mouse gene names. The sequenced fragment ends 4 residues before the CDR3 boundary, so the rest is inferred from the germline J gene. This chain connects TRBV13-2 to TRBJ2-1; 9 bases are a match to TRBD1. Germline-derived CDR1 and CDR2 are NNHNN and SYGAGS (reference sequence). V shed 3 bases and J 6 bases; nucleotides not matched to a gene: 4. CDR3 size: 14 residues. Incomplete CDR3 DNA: TGTGCCAGCGGTGGCCGGGACAGGGCTGCT. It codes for CASGGRDRAA. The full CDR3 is CASGGRDRAAEQFF.

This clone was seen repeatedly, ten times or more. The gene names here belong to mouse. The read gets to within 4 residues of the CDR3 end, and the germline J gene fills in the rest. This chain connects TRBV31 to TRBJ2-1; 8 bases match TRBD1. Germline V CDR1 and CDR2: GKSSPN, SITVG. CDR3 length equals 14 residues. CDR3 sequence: CAWSLQGARAEQFF. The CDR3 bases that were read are TGTGCCTGGAGTCTGCAGGGGGCGAGAGCT. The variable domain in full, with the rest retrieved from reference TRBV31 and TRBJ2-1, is AQTIHQWPVAEIKAVGSPLSLGCTIKGKSSPNLYWYWQATGGTLQQLFYSITVGQVESVVQLNLSASRPKDDQFILSTEKLLLSHSGFYLCAWSLQGARAEQFFGPGTRLTVL.

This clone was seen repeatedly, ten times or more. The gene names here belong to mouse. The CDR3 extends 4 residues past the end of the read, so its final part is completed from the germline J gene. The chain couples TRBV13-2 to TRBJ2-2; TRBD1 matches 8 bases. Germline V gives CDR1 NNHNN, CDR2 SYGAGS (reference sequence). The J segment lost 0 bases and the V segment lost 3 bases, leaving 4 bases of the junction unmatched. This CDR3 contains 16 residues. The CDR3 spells CASGVPTGANTGQLYF. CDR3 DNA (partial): TGTGCCAGCGGTGTCCCGACAGGGGCAAACACCGGG.

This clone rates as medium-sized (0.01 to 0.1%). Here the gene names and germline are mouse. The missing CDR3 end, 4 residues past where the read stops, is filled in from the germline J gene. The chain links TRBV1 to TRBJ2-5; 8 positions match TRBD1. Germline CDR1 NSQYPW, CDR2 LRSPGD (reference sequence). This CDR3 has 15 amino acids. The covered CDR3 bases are TGCACCTGCAGTGGCGGGGGGACAGGAGAGGAC. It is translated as CTCSGGGTGED. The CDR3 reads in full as CTCSGGGTGEDTQYF.

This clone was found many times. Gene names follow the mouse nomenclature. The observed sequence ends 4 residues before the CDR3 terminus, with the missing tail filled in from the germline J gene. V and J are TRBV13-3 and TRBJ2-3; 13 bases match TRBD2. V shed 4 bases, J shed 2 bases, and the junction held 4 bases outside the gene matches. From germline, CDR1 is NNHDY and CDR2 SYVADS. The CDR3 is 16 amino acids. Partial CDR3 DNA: TGTGCCAGCAGTCCTAGGACTGGGGGGGCTGCAGAA. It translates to CASSPRTGGAAE. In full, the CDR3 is CASSPRTGGAAETLYF.

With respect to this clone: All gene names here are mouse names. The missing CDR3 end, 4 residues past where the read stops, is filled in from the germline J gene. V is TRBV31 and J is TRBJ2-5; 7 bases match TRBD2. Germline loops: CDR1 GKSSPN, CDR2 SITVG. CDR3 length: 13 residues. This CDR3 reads CAHSGGGQDTQYF. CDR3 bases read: TGTGCTCATTCTGGGGGAGGCCAAGAC.